This T cell receptor (beta chain) is drawn from a study of identical twins. Findings and caveats of the study: Less excess twin sharing appeared in beta out-of-frame sequences.

Germline V gene sequence: CDR1 MNHEY, CDR2 SVGEGT. Trimming at V came to 5 bases and at J to 5 bases, leaving 8 bases not matched to a gene. The CDR3 extends over 16 amino acids. This clonotype was recorded a few times. Its antigen remains unidentified. Every donor was a healthy Caucasian. TCRdb processed the 5' RACE reads anew with MiXCR; each CDR3 protein has one entry. The sample lists 450,000 or so distinct CDR3 sequences, approximately 25% occurring once. These records were also assigned to another study, of T cells expressing NK-cell markers.

The TCR sequence derives from a woman between 18 and 29 years old in good health. This sequence joins TRBV6-2 or TRBV6-3 and TRBJ2-2; TRBD2 matches at 10 bases. The sequenced sample consisted of CD4+ T cells sorted from blood. This CDR3 is CASSPLAGVRTGELFF. The CDR3, as DNA: TGTGCCAGCAGTCCTCTAGCGGGAGTACGAACCGGGGAGCTGTTTTTT.